This section outlines one T cell receptor beta chain sequence together with its context. Its specificity is unknown. This CDR3 contains 13 residues. Germline-derived CDR1 and CDR2 are LGHDT and YNNKEL (reference sequence). Trimming took off 4 bases at V and 3 bases at J, with 10 bases between the two ends. The data stem from a study of T cell responses to AZD1222 COVID-19 vaccine. General observations from the study: The reported proportion of spike-specific TCRs targeting unmutated variant regions was nearly half. The donor group comprised mostly white British people and more females; the analysis possibly underestimated clonal diversity.

The table came from immunoSEQ multiplex PCR; TCRdb's copy has only in-frame clones and leaves some out. The sample consists of about 66,000 clones, 79% of them appearing once. This chain connects TRBV3-1 (or the pseudogene TRBV3-2) to TRBJ2-7, with D hard to call. Here the sequenced sample was peripheral blood, taken on day 0 of MenACWY control vaccination. The clonotype originates from an adult in good health. In nucleotides, the CDR3 is TGTGCCAGCAGCCCCGATTGGGGCTACGAGCAGTACTTC. This gives the protein CASSPDWGYEQYF.